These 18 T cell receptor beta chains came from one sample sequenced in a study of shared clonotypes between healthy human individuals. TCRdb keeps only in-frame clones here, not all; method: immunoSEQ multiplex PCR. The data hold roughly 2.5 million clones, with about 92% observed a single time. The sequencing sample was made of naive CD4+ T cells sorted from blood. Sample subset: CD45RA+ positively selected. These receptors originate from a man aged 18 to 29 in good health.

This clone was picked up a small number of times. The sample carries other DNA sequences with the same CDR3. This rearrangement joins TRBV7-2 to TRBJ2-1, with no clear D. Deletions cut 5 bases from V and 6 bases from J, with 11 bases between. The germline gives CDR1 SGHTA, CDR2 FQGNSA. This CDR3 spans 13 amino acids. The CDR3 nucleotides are TGTGCCAGCAGCCCTCCCGGTGGCAATGAGCAGTTCTTC. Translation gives CASSPPGGNEQFF.

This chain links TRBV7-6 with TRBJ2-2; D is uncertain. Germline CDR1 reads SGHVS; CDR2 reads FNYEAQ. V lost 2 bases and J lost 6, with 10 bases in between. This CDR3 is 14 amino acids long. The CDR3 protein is CASSLSSRPGELFF. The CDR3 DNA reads TGTGCCAGCAGCTTAAGTTCCCGTCCCGGGGAGCTGTTTTTT.

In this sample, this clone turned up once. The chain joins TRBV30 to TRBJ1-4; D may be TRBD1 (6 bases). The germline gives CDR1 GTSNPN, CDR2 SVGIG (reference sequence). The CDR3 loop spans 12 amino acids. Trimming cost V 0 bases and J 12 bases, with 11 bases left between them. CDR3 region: CAWSVGTRELFF. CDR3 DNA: TGTGCCTGGAGTGTTGGGACAAGAGAACTGTTTTTT.

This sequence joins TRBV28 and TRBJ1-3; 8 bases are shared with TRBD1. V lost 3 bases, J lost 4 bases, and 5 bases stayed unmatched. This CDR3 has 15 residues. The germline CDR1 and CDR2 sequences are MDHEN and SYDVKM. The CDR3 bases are TGTGCCAGCAGTTTGGCGAGGACAGGGGGAAACACCATATATTTT. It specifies CASSLARTGGNTIYF.

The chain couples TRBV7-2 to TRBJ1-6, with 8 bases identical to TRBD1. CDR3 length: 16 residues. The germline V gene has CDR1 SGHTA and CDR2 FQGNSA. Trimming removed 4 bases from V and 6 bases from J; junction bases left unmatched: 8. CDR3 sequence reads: CASSSSGQGGNSPLHF. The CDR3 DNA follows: TGTGCCAGCAGCTCATCAGGACAGGGCGGTAATTCACCCCTCCACTTT.

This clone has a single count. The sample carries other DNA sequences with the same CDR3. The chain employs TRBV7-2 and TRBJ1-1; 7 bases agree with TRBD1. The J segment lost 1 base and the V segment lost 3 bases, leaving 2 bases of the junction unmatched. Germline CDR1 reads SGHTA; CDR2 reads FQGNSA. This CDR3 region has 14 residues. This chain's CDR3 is CASSFQGGNTEAFF. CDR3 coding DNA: TGTGCCAGCAGCTTCCAGGGGGGGAACACTGAAGCTTTCTTT.

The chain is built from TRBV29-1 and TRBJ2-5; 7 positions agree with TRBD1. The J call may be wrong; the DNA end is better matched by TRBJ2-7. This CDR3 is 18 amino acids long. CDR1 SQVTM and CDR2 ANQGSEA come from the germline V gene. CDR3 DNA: TGCAGCGTCCAAGAGGGGCCCCCGGGACAGAGTTTTATTTACGAGCAGTACTTC. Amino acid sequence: CSVQEGPPGQSFIYEQYF.

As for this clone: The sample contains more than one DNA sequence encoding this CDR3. For the CDR3, the DNA is TGTGCCAGCAGTGAGGGCGGGAGGGGAGAGCAGTACTTC. This translates into CASSEGGRGEQYF. The V gene is TRBV25-1, the J gene TRBJ2-7, with 9 bases lining up with TRBD2. Germline loops: CDR1 MGHDK, CDR2 SYGVNS. The trim removed 3 bases at V and 7 bases at J, leaving 4 bases unmatched. This CDR3 comprises 13 residues.

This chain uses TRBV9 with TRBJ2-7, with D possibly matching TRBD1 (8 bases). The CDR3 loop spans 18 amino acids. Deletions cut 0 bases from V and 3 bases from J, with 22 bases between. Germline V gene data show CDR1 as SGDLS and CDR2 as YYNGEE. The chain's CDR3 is CASSVDPGTGGVSYEQYF. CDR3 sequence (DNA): TGTGCCAGCAGCGTAGACCCCGGTACAGGGGGGGTAAGCTACGAGCAGTACTTC.

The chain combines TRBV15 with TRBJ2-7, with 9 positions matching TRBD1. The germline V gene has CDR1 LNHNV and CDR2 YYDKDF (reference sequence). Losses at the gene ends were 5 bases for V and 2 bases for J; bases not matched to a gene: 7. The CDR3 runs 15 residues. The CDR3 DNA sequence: TGTGCCACCAGCGGTGACAGGGGGATCACCTACGAGCAGTACTTC. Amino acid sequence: CATSGDRGITYEQYF.

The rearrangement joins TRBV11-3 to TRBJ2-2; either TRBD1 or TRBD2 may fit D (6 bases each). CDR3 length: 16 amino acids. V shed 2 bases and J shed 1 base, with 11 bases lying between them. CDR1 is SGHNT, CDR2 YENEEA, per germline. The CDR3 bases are TGTGCCAGCAGCTTAAGGAGGGGGTTGAACACCGGGGAGCTGTTTTTT. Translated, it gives CASSLRRGLNTGELFF. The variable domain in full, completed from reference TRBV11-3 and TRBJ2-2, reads EAGVVQSPRYKIIEKKQPVAFWCNPISGHNTLYWYLQNLGQGPELLIRYENEEAVDDSQLPKDRFSAERLKGVDSTLKIQPAELGDSAVYLCASSLRRGLNTGELFFGEGSRLTVL.

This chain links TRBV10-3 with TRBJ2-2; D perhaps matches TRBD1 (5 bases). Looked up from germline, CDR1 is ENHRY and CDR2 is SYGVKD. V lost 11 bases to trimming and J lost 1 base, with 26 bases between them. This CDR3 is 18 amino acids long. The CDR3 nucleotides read TGTGCCTCCGAAGGGGTGCAGAGCGATTTCAGGAACACCGGGGAGCTGTTTTTT. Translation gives CASEGVQSDFRNTGELFF.

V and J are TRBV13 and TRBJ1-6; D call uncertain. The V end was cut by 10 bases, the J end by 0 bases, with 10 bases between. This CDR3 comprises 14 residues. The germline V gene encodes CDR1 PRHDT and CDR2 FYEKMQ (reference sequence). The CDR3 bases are TGTGCCACCGGGATCAGCTCCTATAATTCACCCCTCCACTTT. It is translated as CATGISSYNSPLHF.

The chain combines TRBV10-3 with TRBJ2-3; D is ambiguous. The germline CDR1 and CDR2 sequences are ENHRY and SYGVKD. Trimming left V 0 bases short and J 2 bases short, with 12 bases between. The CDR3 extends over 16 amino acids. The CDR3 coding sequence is TGTGCCATCAGTGAGTCTAGGAGCTTTATCACAGATACGCAGTATTTT. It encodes CAISESRSFITDTQYF.

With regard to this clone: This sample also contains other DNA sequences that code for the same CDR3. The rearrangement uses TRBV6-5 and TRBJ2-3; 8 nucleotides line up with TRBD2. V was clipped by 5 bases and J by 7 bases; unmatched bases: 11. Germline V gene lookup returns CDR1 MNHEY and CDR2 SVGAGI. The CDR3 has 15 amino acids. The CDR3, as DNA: TGTGCCAGCAGTCTCGGGACTAGACCCGAACATACGCAGTATTTT. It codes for CASSLGTRPEHTQYF.

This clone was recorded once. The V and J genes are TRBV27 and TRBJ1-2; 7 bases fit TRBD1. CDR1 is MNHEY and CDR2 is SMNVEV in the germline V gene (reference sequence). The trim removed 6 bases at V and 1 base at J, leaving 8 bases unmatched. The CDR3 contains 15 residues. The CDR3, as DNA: TGTGCCAGCAGACCCACAGGGGTTGTTAACTATGGCTACACCTTC. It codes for CASRPTGVVNYGYTF.

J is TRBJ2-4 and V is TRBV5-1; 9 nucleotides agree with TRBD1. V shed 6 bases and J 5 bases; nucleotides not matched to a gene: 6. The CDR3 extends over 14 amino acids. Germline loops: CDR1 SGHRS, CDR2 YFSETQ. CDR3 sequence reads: CASKRDRDQNIQYF. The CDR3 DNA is TGCGCCAGCAAAAGGGACAGGGACCAAAACATTCAGTACTTC.

The CDR3 reads CASSPRALAGGPTDTQYF. Here the CDR3 DNA reads TGCGCCAGCAGCCCCCGGGCATTAGCGGGGGGTCCGACAGATACGCAGTATTTT. V is TRBV5-1 and J is TRBJ2-3; 10 nucleotides line up with TRBD2. Germline loops: CDR1 SGHRS, CDR2 YFSETQ. CDR3 length equals 18 residues. Germline trimming cut 4 bases from V and 3 bases from J; bases unmatched to any gene: 14.